Presented here are 28 T cell receptor beta chains from one specimen sequenced in a study of memory CD4+ T cells and cytomegalovirus serostatus. Single viable CD3+CD4+CD8-CD45RO+ cells were sorted as the memory CD4+ T cells. Clones were sequenced by immunoSEQ multiplex PCR, and TCRdb holds only the in-frame ones, with some missing. Here the sample spans about 82,000 clones, approximately 80% being singletons. The specimen was memory CD4+ T cells from blood. These receptors were obtained from an adult in good health and CMV-seronegative.

The chain uses TRBV7-9 and TRBJ2-5; D is possibly TRBD2 (5 bases). This CDR3 has 14 amino acids. CDR1 is SEHNR and CDR2 is FQNEAQ in the germline V gene (reference sequence). V lost 5 bases to trimming and J lost 2 bases, with 12 bases between them. The CDR3 protein is CASSLGLLQETQYF. In nucleotides, the CDR3 is TGTGCCAGCAGCCTCGGACTGCTTCAAGAGACCCAGTACTTC.

The rearrangement uses TRBV19 and TRBJ1-5; D might be TRBD1 (6 bases). Germline CDR1 and CDR2: LNHDA and SQIVND (reference sequence). The V end was cut by 0 bases, the J end by 6 bases, with 12 bases between. The CDR3 is made up of 15 amino acids. The CDR3 is CASSIDKGEGQPQHF. The CDR3 coding sequence is TGTGCCAGTAGTATAGATAAGGGGGAGGGTCAGCCCCAGCATTTT.

The chain couples TRBV28 to TRBJ2-3; 7 nucleotides align to TRBD1. CDR3 length: 14 amino acids. The germline V gene has CDR1 MDHEN and CDR2 SYDVKM. V lost 1 base, J lost 13 bases, and 11 bases stayed unmatched. In DNA, the CDR3 is TGTGCCAGCAGTTTATCCCGACTGACAGGGATGAAGTATTTT. Translation: CASSLSRLTGMKYF.

J is TRBJ1-5 and V is TRBV6-5; 9 bases align to TRBD1. CDR1 is MNHEY, CDR2 SVGAGI, per germline. V lost 5 bases to trimming and J lost 3 bases; unmatched junction nucleotides: 2. The CDR3 has 14 residues. The CDR3 DNA reads TGTGCCAGCAGTCGGGACAGGGTCAATCAGCCCCAGCATTTT. Translation gives CASSRDRVNQPQHF.

This clone appeared once. CDR3 protein: CASSIRREDNQPQHF. Here the CDR3 DNA reads TGTGCCAGCAGTATTAGACGGGAGGACAATCAGCCCCAGCATTTT. The J gene is TRBJ1-5, the V gene TRBV6-1; unclear D gene. Per the germline V gene, CDR1 is MNHNS and CDR2 is SASEGT. Trimming cost V 5 bases and J 3 bases, with 14 bases left between them. This CDR3 spans 15 amino acids.

This clone was observed once. The rearrangement links TRBV10-2 to TRBJ1-2, with D possibly being TRBD1 (5 bases). Trimming cost V 7 bases and J 4 bases, with 22 bases left between them. The CDR3 has 16 amino acids. CDR1 and CDR2 (germline): WSHSY, SAAADI. The DNA for the CDR3 is TGCGCCAGCACCTGGTTTCGGGACGGAAGAGCCTATGGCTACACCTTC. Residues: CASTWFRDGRAYGYTF.

CDR3 amino acids: CASSSEYNEQFF. CDR3 DNA sequence: TGTGCCAGCAGCTCGGAGTACAATGAGCAGTTCTTC. The chain employs TRBV5-6 and TRBJ2-1; D is undetermined. The CDR3 is made up of 12 amino acids. Between the trimmed V and J ends, which lost 3 bases and 4 bases, there was a span of 5 bases. CDR1 SGHDT and CDR2 YYEEEE come from the germline V gene.

The sample holds one count of this clone. The chain has TRBV5-1 and TRBJ2-6; 10 bases are shared with TRBD1. There are 16 residues in the CDR3. V lost 4 bases and J lost 2; bases outside the gene matches: 3. In germline, CDR1 is SGHRS, CDR2 YFSETQ. CDR3 coding DNA: TGCGCCAGCAGCGCGACAGGGGGCCCTGGGGCCAACGTCCTGACTTTC. It yields the protein CASSATGGPGANVLTF.

The V call is TRBV9, the J call TRBJ2-5, with D uncertain. From germline, CDR1 is SGDLS and CDR2 YYNGEE. V was trimmed by 4 bases and J by 0 bases, leaving 13 bases between them. This CDR3 spans 15 amino acids. CDR3: CASSPTTTYQETQYF. The CDR3 region has the DNA TGTGCCAGCAGCCCCACGACCACCTACCAAGAGACCCAGTACTTC.

The genes are TRBV19 and TRBJ2-6; a possible D gene is TRBD1 (5 bases). CDR1 is LNHDA, CDR2 SQIVND, per germline (reference sequence). V dropped 6 bases and J dropped 0 bases, with 12 bases sitting between them. The CDR3 covers 16 residues. This CDR3 reads CASRRQGTSGANVLTF. Written as DNA, the CDR3 is TGTGCCAGTAGAAGGCAGGGAACCTCTGGGGCCAACGTCCTGACTTTC.

This chain uses TRBV12-5 with TRBJ2-1; TRBD2 agrees at 9 bases. Unmatched junction bases numbered 7, after V lost 0 bases and J lost 10 bases. This CDR3 comprises 15 residues. CDR1 and CDR2 (germline): LGHNT, FRNRAP. The CDR3 reads CASGLVLAGGGEQFF. CDR3 bases: TGTGCTAGTGGTTTGGTACTGGCGGGGGGGGGCGAGCAGTTCTTC.

The rearrangement links TRBV7-3 to TRBJ1-2; tentatively, D is TRBD1 (6 bases). This CDR3 has 12 residues. Deletions cut 5 bases from V and 7 bases from J, with 11 bases between. From germline, CDR1 is SGHTA and CDR2 FQGTGA. The DNA of the CDR3 is TGTGCCAGCAGCCAAACAGGGTCTGGCTACACCTTC. It encodes CASSQTGSGYTF. The variable domain in full, with the rest retrieved from reference TRBV7-3 and TRBJ1-2, is GAGVSQTPSNKVTEKGKYVELRCDPISGHTALYWYRQSLGQGPEFLIYFQGTGAADDSGLPNDRFFAVRPEGSVSTLKIQRTERGDSAVYLCASSQTGSGYTFGSGTRLTVV.

The chain couples TRBV9 to TRBJ2-3; unclear D gene. With 2 bases removed from V and 6 bases from J, the gap between germline ends came to 13 bases. This CDR3 is built from 14 residues. Germline assignment: CDR1 SGDLS and CDR2 YYNGEE. CDR3: CASSVPKTGDTQYF. The CDR3 DNA sequence: TGTGCCAGCAGCGTTCCAAAAACCGGGGATACGCAGTATTTT.

The V call is TRBV7-9, the J call TRBJ1-2; unclear D gene. This CDR3 region has 12 residues. Germline V gene lookup returns CDR1 SEHNR and CDR2 FQNEAQ (reference sequence). The V end lost 5 bases, the J end lost 4 bases, and 8 bases lay between the germline ends. CDR3 DNA sequence: TGTGCCAGCAGCCCCCAAGGCTATGGCTACACCTTC. Its translation is CASSPQGYGYTF.

The genes are TRBV28 and TRBJ1-2; TRBD1 is a possible D gene (5 bases). The CDR3 sequence is 15 residues long. V lost 3 bases, J lost 8 bases, and 19 bases lay in between. The germline V gene encodes CDR1 MDHEN and CDR2 SYDVKM. The CDR3 region is CASSFGRQSGGGYTF. CDR3 nucleotides: TGTGCCAGCAGTTTTGGGAGACAGTCGGGCGGGGGCTACACCTTC.

The chain recombines TRBV28 with TRBJ1-1; D is possibly TRBD1 (5 bases). Germline CDR1 reads MDHEN; CDR2 reads SYDVKM. The CDR3 has 15 residues. Between the trimmed V and J ends, which lost 5 bases and 0 bases, there was a span of 13 bases. The DNA for the CDR3 is TGTGCCAGCAGTGCGTACAGGATTATGAACACTGAAGCTTTCTTT. As protein: CASSAYRIMNTEAFF.

This clone was detected only once. This rearrangement joins TRBV30 to TRBJ2-3; weak D call: TRBD2 (7 bases). Germline CDR1 and CDR2: GTSNPN and SVGIG (reference sequence). Trimming removed 2 bases at V and 4 bases at J, with 13 bases between. This CDR3 has 14 residues. The chain's CDR3 is CAWSPKGGADTQYF. The DNA for the CDR3 is TGTGCCTGGAGTCCCAAAGGGGGGGCAGATACGCAGTATTTT.

The chain couples TRBV5-1 to TRBJ2-3, with D hard to call. Trimming removed 4 bases at V and 4 bases at J, with 7 bases between. Germline CDR1 is SGHRS and CDR2 is YFSETQ. The CDR3 has 12 residues. CDR3 region: CASSLGSDTQYF. The CDR3 DNA reads as TGCGCCAGCAGCCTAGGATCAGATACGCAGTATTTT.

This rearrangement joins TRBV2 to TRBJ1-1; D perhaps matches TRBD1 (6 bases). Germline V gene data show CDR1 as SNHLY and CDR2 as FYNNEI. This CDR3 region has 14 residues. The V and J ends lost 8 bases and 10 bases respectively, with 23 bases between them. CDR3 nucleotide sequence: TGTGCCAGCGGGAGCTCTACCACAGGGATTAGAGCTTTCTTT. Protein: CASGSSTTGIRAFF.

CDR3 region: CASGRESYGYTF. CDR3 bases: TGTGCCAGCGGAAGGGAATCCTATGGCTACACCTTC. This chain links TRBV9 with TRBJ1-2; unclear D gene. The germline V gene has CDR1 SGDLS and CDR2 YYNGEE. Trimming took 7 bases from V and 4 from J, leaving 11 bases between them. The CDR3 has 12 amino acids.

The rearrangement uses TRBV19 and TRBJ1-5, with D possibly being TRBD1 (6 bases). Trimming removed 7 bases at V and 6 bases at J, with 19 bases between. Per germline, CDR1 LNHDA and CDR2 SQIVND (reference sequence). This CDR3 has 15 amino acids. The CDR3 region is CASTYRVGRVQPQHF. DNA of the CDR3: TGTGCCAGTACTTACAGGGTTGGGCGCGTTCAGCCCCAGCATTTT.

This sequence joins TRBV4-1 and TRBJ1-2; the D is unclear. The CDR3 is made up of 15 amino acids. Per germline, CDR1 MGHRA and CDR2 YSYEKL. V gave up 2 bases and J gave up 2 bases, with 12 bases separating them. The CDR3 sequence: CASSQQEGWNYGYTF. CDR3 nucleotide sequence: TGCGCCAGCAGCCAACAGGAGGGATGGAACTATGGCTACACCTTC.

The chain has TRBV25-1 and TRBJ1-1, with 7 bases matching TRBD1. The germline CDR1 and CDR2 sequences are MGHDK and SYGVNS. The V gene end was trimmed by 3 bases and the J gene end by 4 bases; junction bases not matched to a gene: 8. The CDR3 runs 15 residues. CDR3 sequence: CASSDHRGISTEAFF. In DNA form, the CDR3 reads TGTGCCAGCAGTGACCACAGGGGAATTAGCACTGAAGCTTTCTTT.

Remarks on this clone: The junction and the germline gene differ at one end; a read error may be behind it. The chain employs TRBV7-7 and TRBJ2-5, with 12 bases aligning to TRBD1. This CDR3 has 14 amino acids. The germline V gene has CDR1 SSHAT and CDR2 FNYEAQ (reference sequence). This CDR3 reads CASSGTGGSETQYF. The DNA for the CDR3 is TGTGCTAGCAGCGGGACAGGGGGCTCAGAGACCCAGTACTTC.

In regard to this clone: A junction end diverges from the germline sequence, so it may reflect a read error. The chain couples TRBV7-7 to TRBJ1-1; 7 nucleotides agree with TRBD1. In germline, CDR1 is SSHAT, CDR2 FNYEAQ (reference sequence). The CDR3 runs to 13 residues. CDR3 in amino acids: CASSQGGGTEAFF. CDR3 bases: TGTGCTAGCAGCCAGGGGGGGGGCACTGAAGCTTTCTTT.

CDR3 protein: CASTPGSVGTEAFF. CDR3 sequence (DNA): TGTGCCAGCACCCCAGGCTCGGTAGGCACTGAAGCTTTCTTT. The chain couples TRBV7-2 to TRBJ1-1; D remains unclear. CDR1 is SGHTA and CDR2 is FQGNSA in the germline V gene. Trimming left V 7 bases short and J 4 bases short, with 16 bases between. The CDR3 consists of 14 residues.

The genes are TRBV27 and TRBJ2-5; 9 bases line up with TRBD2. Per the germline V gene, CDR1 is MNHEY and CDR2 is SMNVEV (reference sequence). V was pared by 6 bases and J by 6 bases, with 11 bases of the junction left unmatched. The CDR3 is 15 amino acids. CDR3 amino acids: CASRAFGAGGQTQYF. The DNA of the CDR3 is TGTGCCAGCAGGGCTTTTGGAGCGGGGGGACAGACCCAGTACTTC.

The chain uses TRBV6-1 and TRBJ2-1, with D tentatively TRBD2 (6 bases). The V end was cut by 10 bases, the J end by 0 bases, with 16 bases between. CDR1 is MNHNS and CDR2 is SASEGT in the germline V gene. CDR3 length: 15 residues. This CDR3 is CAIDPGGGSYNEQFF. The CDR3 bases are TGTGCCATCGACCCCGGGGGAGGCTCCTACAATGAGCAGTTCTTC.